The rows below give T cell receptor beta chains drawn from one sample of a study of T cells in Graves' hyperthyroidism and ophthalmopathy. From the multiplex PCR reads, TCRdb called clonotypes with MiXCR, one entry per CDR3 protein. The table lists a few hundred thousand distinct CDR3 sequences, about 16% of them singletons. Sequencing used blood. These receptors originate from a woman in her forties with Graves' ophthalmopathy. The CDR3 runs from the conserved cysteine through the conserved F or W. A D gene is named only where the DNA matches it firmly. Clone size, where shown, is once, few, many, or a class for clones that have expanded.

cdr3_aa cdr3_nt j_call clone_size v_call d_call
CASSYSTNAGGMGMQFF TGTGCCAGCAGTTATAGTACTAATGCGGGAGGGATGGGCATGCAGTTCTTC TRBJ2-1 many TRBV6-1 TRBD2
CASSKSQETQYF TGTGCCAGCAGCAAGTCTCAAGAGACCCAGTACTTC TRBJ2-5 few TRBV7-2 NA
CASSLIRSTIYF TGTGCCAGCAGTTTAATTCGAAGCACCATATATTTT TRBJ1-3 NA TRBV12-3/TRBV12-4 NA
CASTFRGSYNEQFF TGTGCCAGCACCTTTAGGGGTTCCTACAATGAGCAGTTCTTC TRBJ2-1 many TRBV7-2 NA
CASSPVAGANVLTF TGTGCCAGCTCCCCGGTGGCTGGGGCCAACGTCCTGACTTTC TRBJ2-6 many TRBV2 NA
CASSVMNGDTEAFF TGCGCCAGCAGTGTGATGAACGGGGACACTGAAGCTTTCTTT TRBJ1-1 many TRBV5-1 NA
CAWALVKGGMGEAQYF TGTGCCTGGGCCTTAGTTAAAGGGGGCATGGGAGAGGCGCAGTATTTT TRBJ2-3 NA TRBV30 TRBD1
CASSGLAGGSEQYF TGTGCCAGCAGTGGACTAGCGGGAGGGTCCGAGCAGTACTTC TRBJ2-7 many TRBV2 TRBD2
CASSLQNSGANVLTF TGTGCCAGCAGCTTACAGAACTCTGGGGCCAACGTCCTGACTTTC TRBJ2-6 many TRBV11-2 NA
CASSLDRKNTEAFF TGTGCCAGCAGCCTCGACAGAAAGAACACTGAAGCTTTCTTT TRBJ1-1 many TRBV12-3/TRBV12-4 NA
CASSYETSTNEKLFF TGTGCCAGCAGTTACGAGACTTCAACTAATGAAAAACTGTTTTTT TRBJ1-4 few TRBV6-2/TRBV6-3 NA
CASSQGGSRTDTQYF TGTGCCAGCTCTCAGGGGGGCAGTCGTACAGATACGCAGTATTTT TRBJ2-3 many TRBV28 NA
CASRPRGGANYGYTF TGTGCCAGCAGACCCCGGGGTGGCGCTAACTATGGCTACACCTTC TRBJ1-2 NA TRBV27 NA
CASSEMGLVSYNEQFF TGTGCCAGCAGTGAAATGGGACTAGTTTCCTACAATGAGCAGTTCTTC TRBJ2-1 many TRBV2 TRBD2
CASSQEVVAGELFF TGTGCCAGCAGCCAAGAAGTGGTGGCCGGGGAGCTGTTTTTT TRBJ2-2 many TRBV3-1 NA
CASGEGTDTQYF TGTGCCAGCGGCGAAGGGACAGATACGCAGTATTTT TRBJ2-3 NA TRBV6-1 NA
CASSPGTGGQETQYF TGCGCCAGCAGCCCCGGGACAGGGGGGCAAGAGACCCAGTACTTC TRBJ2-5 few TRBV5-1 TRBD1
CAWSINRGETQYF TGTGCCTGGAGTATTAACAGGGGTGAGACCCAGTACTTC TRBJ2-5 many TRBV30 TRBD1